The next 13 T cell receptor beta chains were all read from a single sample in a study of T-cell memory formation after mild COVID-19. TCRdb recomputed calls from the 5' RACE reads with MiXCR, one row per CDR3 protein. Found here are 95,000 to 110,000 distinct CDR3 sequences, roughly 14% of them singletons; the top ten hold about 39%. The sequenced material came from PBMCs or a T cell subset sorted from them (not recorded which). These receptors came from a man between 18 and 29 years old who had mild COVID-19 (a few samples of this study predate the infection). Cell type and time point are not known.

The CDR3 reads CASSWTSFHEQFF. The CDR3 nucleotides read TGTGCCAGCAGTTGGACTAGTTTTCATGAGCAGTTCTTC. This chain connects TRBV6-2 or TRBV6-3 to TRBJ2-1, with 7 bases lining up with TRBD2. This CDR3 region has 13 residues. V lost 4 bases, J lost 8 bases, and 5 bases stayed unmatched. Germline CDR1 reads MNHEY; CDR2 reads SVGEGT.

The rearrangement links TRBV11-2 to TRBJ1-1, with D perhaps matching TRBD1 (6 bases). The V and J ends lost 11 bases and 5 bases respectively, with 21 bases between them. There are 14 residues in the CDR3. Germline V gene sequence: CDR1 SGHAT, CDR2 FQNNGV. CDR3 in DNA: TGTGCCTCAAACAGCGGCAGGGGAGGAACTGAAGCTTTCTTT. This sequence encodes CASNSGRGGTEAFF.

This clonotype appeared a few times. The rearrangement joins TRBV4-2 to TRBJ2-5; no clear D gene. CDR1 and CDR2 from the germline V gene are LGHNA and YNFKEQ. The V and J ends lost 1 base and 5 bases respectively, with 11 bases between them. This CDR3 contains 14 residues. CDR3 nucleotide sequence: TGTGCCAGCAGCCAAGGGGATAGGTGGGAGACCCAGTACTTC. Protein sequence: CASSQGDRWETQYF.

This clonotype was recorded a few times. V gene TRBV7-9 combines with J gene TRBJ2-3, with D hard to call. Per germline, CDR1 SEHNR and CDR2 FQNEAQ (reference sequence). With 3 bases removed from V and 2 bases from J, the gap between germline ends came to 9 bases. CDR3 length: 14 residues. This CDR3 is CASSFSQTTDTQYF. CDR3 in DNA: TGTGCCAGCAGCTTTTCCCAGACCACAGATACGCAGTATTTT. The entire variable domain, with the rest obtained from reference TRBV7-9 and TRBJ2-3, is as follows: DTGVSQNPRHKITKRGQNVTFRCDPISEHNRLYWYRQTLGQGPEFLTYFQNEAQLEKSRLLSDRFSAERPKGSFSTLEIQRTEQGDSAMYLCASSFSQTTDTQYFGPGTRLTVL.

The rearrangement joins TRBV9 to TRBJ2-3; TRBD2 aligns across 7 bases. The CDR3 sequence is 16 residues long. The junction had 10 bases not matched to a gene; V was cut back by 4 bases and J by 2 bases. Germline V gene lookup returns CDR1 SGDLS and CDR2 YYNGEE. The CDR3 bases are TGTGCCAGCAGCTCTGAGACTAGCCGCTACACAGATACGCAGTATTTT. Its protein is CASSSETSRYTDTQYF.

The V call is TRBV5-6, the J call TRBJ1-1, with 7 bases identical to TRBD1. Per germline, CDR1 SGHDT and CDR2 YYEEEE. This CDR3 is 16 amino acids long. V was pared by 4 bases and J by 1 base, with 10 bases of the junction left unmatched. CDR3 sequence reads: CASSQKGTARNTEAFF. The CDR3 DNA is TGTGCCAGCAGCCAAAAAGGGACAGCCAGGAACACTGAAGCTTTCTTT.

This clonotype occurred a few times. V gene TRBV5-1 combines with J gene TRBJ1-2, with TRBD1 matching over 7 bases. Germline trimming cut 2 bases from V and 5 bases from J; bases unmatched to any gene: 9. The V gene's germline CDR1 is SGHRS and CDR2 YFSETQ. The CDR3 runs to 15 residues. The CDR3 DNA is TGCGCCAGCAGCTTTCTCCGACAGGGCGGATATGGCTACACCTTC. This translates into CASSFLRQGGYGYTF.

The V call is TRBV20-1, the J call TRBJ2-3; unclear D gene. Germline CDR1 DFQATT, CDR2 SNEGSKA (reference sequence). This CDR3 spans 13 amino acids. Between the trimmed V and J ends, which lost 1 base and 0 bases, there was a span of 5 bases. CDR3 in DNA: TGCAGTGCTAGAGCGCGGAGCACAGATACGCAGTATTTT. The encoded protein is CSARARSTDTQYF.

This clonotype was picked up a small number of times. The chain uses TRBV4-1 and TRBJ2-2; no clear D gene. The V end lost 4 bases, the J end lost 0 bases, and 12 bases lay between the germline ends. Per germline, CDR1 MGHRA and CDR2 YSYEKL. The CDR3 has 16 amino acids. The CDR3 DNA follows: TGCGCCAGCAGCCCTCTGAGTCTGTCGAACACCGGGGAGCTGTTTTTT. This gives the protein CASSPLSLSNTGELFF.

This clonotype has only a few counts. V is TRBV7-9 and J is TRBJ2-1; D is perhaps TRBD1 or TRBD2 (5 bases each). Trimming took 2 bases from V and 9 from J, leaving 11 bases between them. Per the germline V gene, CDR1 is SEHNR and CDR2 is FQNEAQ (reference sequence). The CDR3 consists of 13 residues. The chain's CDR3 is CASSLPLGTEQFF. The CDR3 nucleotides read TGTGCCAGCAGCTTACCTCTGGGGACTGAGCAGTTCTTC.

This clonotype was seen a single time. Here the CDR3 reads CASSWTGDQETQYF. In DNA, the CDR3 is TGTGCCAGCAGCTGGACAGGCGACCAAGAGACCCAGTACTTC. The rearrangement links TRBV5-4 to TRBJ2-5; 7 positions match TRBD1. This CDR3 spans 14 amino acids. V dropped 3 bases and J dropped 0; count of bases not matched to a gene: 2. CDR1 and CDR2 from the germline V gene are SGHNT and YYREEE (reference sequence).

In its sample, this clonotype was seen a few times. This rearrangement joins TRBV4-3 to TRBJ2-5; 10 nucleotides align to TRBD1. V trimming: 6 bases; J trimming: 4 bases; junction bases outside the gene matches: 5. This CDR3 is built from 14 residues. The germline V gene encodes CDR1 LGHNA and CDR2 YSLEER. CDR3 coding DNA: TGCGCCAGCAGTGTAGGACAGGGGGTAGAGACCCAGTACTTC. Protein product: CASSVGQGVETQYF.

This clonotype was detected a few times. V usage is TRBV3-1 and J usage is TRBJ1-4, with D perhaps matching TRBD1 (6 bases). Germline lookup yields CDR1 LGHDT and CDR2 YNNKEL (reference sequence). The CDR3 has 15 residues. V was pared by 1 base and J by 5 bases, with 11 bases between. DNA of the CDR3: TGTGCCAGCAGCCAAGTTATGGACAGAAATGAAAAACTGTTTTTT. Encoded protein: CASSQVMDRNEKLFF.